The source of this TCR beta chain is a study of cytomegalovirus exposure and HLA in healthy donors. Study findings and constraints: Under in vitro conditions, a few CMV-associated chains were confirmed as specific for CMV antigens. It was reported that the classifier diagnosed cytomegalovirus status with high specificity and sensitivity in both the original and validation cohorts.

Germline V lookup: CDR1 SGDLS, CDR2 YYNGEE. The CDR3 is 14 amino acids. V dropped 0 bases and J dropped 0 bases, with 4 bases sitting between them. Comment on this clone: Antigen: not known.

Using immunoSEQ multiplex PCR, the repertoire was profiled, and TCRdb retains in-frame clones only, with some absent. The table has about 200,000 clones, around 80% seen once. Sequences were obtained from PBMCs. V is TRBV9 and J is TRBJ1-3, with no clear D. The sequence was obtained from a woman aged 25-40 years in good health and CMV-seronegative. CDR3 nucleotides: TGTGCCAGCAGCGTAGGGAGCTCTGGAAACACCATATATTTT. Its translation is CASSVGSSGNTIYF.